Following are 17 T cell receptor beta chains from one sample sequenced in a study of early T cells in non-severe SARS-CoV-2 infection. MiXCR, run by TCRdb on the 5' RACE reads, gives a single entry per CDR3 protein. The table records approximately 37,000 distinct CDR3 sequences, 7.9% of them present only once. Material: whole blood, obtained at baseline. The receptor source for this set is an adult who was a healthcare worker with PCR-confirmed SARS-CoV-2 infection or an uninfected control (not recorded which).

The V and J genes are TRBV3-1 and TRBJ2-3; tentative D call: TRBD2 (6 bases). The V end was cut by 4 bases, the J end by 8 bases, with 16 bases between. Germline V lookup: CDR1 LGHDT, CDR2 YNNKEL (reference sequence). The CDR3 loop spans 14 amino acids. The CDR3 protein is CASSPGLTVATQYF. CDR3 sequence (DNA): TGTGCCAGCAGCCCGGGACTCACCGTAGCTACGCAGTATTTT.

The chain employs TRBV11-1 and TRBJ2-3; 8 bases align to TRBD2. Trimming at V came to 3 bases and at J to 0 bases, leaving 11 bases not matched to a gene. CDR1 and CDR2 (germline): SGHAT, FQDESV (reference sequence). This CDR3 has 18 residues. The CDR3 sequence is CASSFTLTSGASTDTQYF. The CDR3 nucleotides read TGTGCCAGCAGCTTCACACTAACTAGCGGCGCAAGCACAGATACGCAGTATTTT.

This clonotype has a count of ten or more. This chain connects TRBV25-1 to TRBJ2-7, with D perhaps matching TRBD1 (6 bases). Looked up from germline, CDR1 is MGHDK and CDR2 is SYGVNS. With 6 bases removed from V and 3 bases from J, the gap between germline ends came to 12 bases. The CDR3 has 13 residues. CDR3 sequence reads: CASRRQDSYEQYF. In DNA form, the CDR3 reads TGTGCCAGCAGGCGACAGGACAGCTACGAGCAGTACTTC.

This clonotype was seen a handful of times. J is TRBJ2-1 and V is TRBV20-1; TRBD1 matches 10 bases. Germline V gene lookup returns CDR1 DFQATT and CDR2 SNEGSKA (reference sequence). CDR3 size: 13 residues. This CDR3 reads CSTPGTGDNEQFF. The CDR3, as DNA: TGCAGCACCCCCGGGACAGGGGACAATGAGCAGTTCTTC.

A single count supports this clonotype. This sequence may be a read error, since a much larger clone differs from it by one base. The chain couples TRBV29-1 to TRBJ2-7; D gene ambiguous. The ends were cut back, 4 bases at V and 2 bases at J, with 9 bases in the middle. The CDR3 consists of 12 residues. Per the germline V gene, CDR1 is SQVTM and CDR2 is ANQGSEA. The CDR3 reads CSVVQTPYEQYF. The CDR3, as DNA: TGCAGCGTTGTACAGACTCCCTACGAGCAGTACTTC.

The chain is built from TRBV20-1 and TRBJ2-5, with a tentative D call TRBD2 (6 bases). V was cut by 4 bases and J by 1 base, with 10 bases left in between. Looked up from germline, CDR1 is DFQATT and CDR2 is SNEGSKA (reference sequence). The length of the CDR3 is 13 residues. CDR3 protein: CSATRGGQETQYF. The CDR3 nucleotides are TGCAGTGCTACGCGGGGCGGCCAAGAGACCCAGTACTTC.

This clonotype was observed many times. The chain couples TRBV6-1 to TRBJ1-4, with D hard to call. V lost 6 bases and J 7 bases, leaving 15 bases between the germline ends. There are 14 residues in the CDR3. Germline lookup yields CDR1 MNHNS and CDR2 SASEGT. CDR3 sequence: CASRPGQTREKLFF. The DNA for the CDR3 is TGTGCCAGCAGACCAGGTCAAACCCGTGAAAAACTGTTTTTT.

The CDR3: CATSGTGTATQYF. The CDR3 DNA is TGTGCCACCAGTGGGACCGGGACTGCTACGCAGTATTTT. The chain combines TRBV24-1 with TRBJ2-3; D perhaps matches TRBD2 (6 bases). The CDR3 runs to 13 residues. CDR1 KGHDR and CDR2 SFDVKD come from the germline V gene. Trimming stripped 5 bases from V and 8 bases from J, with 13 bases between.

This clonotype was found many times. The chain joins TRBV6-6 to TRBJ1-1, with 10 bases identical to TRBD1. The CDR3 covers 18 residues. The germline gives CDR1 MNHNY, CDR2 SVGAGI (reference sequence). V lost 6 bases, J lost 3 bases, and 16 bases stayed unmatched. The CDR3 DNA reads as TGTGCCAGCAGCTCATTTTTAGTCGGACAGGGGGTGGACACTGAAGCTTTCTTT. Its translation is CASSSFLVGQGVDTEAFF.

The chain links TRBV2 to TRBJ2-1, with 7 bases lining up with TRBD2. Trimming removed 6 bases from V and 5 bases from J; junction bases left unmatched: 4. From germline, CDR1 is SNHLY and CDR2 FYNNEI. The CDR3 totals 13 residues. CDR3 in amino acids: CASRRGGNNEQFF. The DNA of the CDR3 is TGTGCCAGCAGGCGCGGGGGAAACAATGAGCAGTTCTTC.

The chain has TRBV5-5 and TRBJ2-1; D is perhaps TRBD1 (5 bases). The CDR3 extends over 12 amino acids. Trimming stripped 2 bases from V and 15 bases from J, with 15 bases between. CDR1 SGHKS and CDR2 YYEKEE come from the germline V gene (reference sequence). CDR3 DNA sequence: TGTGCCAGCAGCTTCGACGGACACCCGTGGTTCTTC. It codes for CASSFDGHPWFF.

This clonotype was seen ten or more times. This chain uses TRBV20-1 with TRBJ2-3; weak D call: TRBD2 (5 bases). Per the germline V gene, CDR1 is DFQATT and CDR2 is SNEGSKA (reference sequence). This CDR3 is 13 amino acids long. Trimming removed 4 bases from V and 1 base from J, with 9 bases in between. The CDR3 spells CSATRVGTDTQYF. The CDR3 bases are TGCAGTGCTACGCGGGTTGGCACAGATACGCAGTATTTT.

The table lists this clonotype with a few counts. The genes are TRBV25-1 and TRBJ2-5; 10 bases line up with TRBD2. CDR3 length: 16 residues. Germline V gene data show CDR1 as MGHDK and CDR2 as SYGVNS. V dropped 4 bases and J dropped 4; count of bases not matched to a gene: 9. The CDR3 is CASSASLAGSSETQYF. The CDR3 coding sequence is TGTGCCAGCAGTGCATCACTAGCGGGGTCCTCAGAGACCCAGTACTTC.

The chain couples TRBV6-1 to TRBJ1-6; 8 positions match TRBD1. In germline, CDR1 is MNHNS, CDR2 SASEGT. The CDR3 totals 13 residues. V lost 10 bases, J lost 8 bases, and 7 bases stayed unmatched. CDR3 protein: CATGTGSDSPLHF. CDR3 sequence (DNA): TGTGCCACAGGGACAGGATCGGATTCACCCCTCCACTTT.

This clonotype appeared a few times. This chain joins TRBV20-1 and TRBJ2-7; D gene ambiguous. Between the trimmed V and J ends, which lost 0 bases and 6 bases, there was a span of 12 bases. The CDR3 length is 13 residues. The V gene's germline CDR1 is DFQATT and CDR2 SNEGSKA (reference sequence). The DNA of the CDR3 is TGCAGTGCTAGAGATGAGGTTTTAATCGAGCAGTACTTC. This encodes CSARDEVLIEQYF.

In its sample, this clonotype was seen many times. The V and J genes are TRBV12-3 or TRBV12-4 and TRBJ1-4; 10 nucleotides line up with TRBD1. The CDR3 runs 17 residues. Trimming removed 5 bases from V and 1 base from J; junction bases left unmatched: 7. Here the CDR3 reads CASSPWRTGGTNEKLFF. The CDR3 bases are TGTGCCAGCAGTCCGTGGCGGACAGGGGGAACTAATGAAAAACTGTTTTTT.

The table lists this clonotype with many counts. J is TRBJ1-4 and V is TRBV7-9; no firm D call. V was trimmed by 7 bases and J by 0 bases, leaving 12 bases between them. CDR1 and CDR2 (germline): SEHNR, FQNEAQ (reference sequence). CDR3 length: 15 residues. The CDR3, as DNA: TGTGCCAGCAAGGCAGGACCTACAACTAATGAAAAACTGTTTTTT. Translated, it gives CASKAGPTTNEKLFF. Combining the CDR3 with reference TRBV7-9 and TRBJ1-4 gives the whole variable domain DTGVSQNPRHKITKRGQNVTFRCDPISEHNRLYWYRQTLGQGPEFLTYFQNEAQLEKSRLLSDRFSAERPKGSFSTLEIQRTEQGDSAMYLCASKAGPTTNEKLFFGSGTQLSVL.